This T cell receptor beta chain was documented in a study of vaccination effects on CD4 cells after COVID-19. A word on this clone: The target antigen is unknown.

The V gene end was trimmed by 0 bases and the J gene end by 2 bases; junction bases not matched to a gene: 0. This CDR3 has 15 amino acids. Germline loops: CDR1 KGHSH, CDR2 LQKENI. Peptide-pool stimulation followed by sequencing identified expanded antigen-specific CD4+ clonotypes in the ViraFEST assay. At the end of 10 days of culture, CD4+ T cells were isolated. The participants, recipients of two vaccine doses, got either BNT162b2 or mRNA-1273. Two million PBMC per well received 10 IU/ml IL-2 and approximately 10 ug/ml peptides in culture. The data were produced by immunoSEQ multiplex PCR, yet TCRdb's version contains in-frame clones alone and is incomplete. The table shows about 24,000 clones, with about 70% occurring only once.

The V gene is TRBV18, the J gene TRBJ1-5, with 8 nucleotides matching TRBD1. The source of this sequence is a human donor who received a COVID-19 vaccine. The specimen comprised CD4+ T cells from PBMCs cultured with SARS-CoV-2 spike peptides, sampled after COVID-19 vaccination. The chain's CDR3 is CASSPPGQGNQPQHF. The CDR3 coding sequence is TGTGCCAGCTCACCACCGGGACAGGGCAATCAGCCCCAGCATTTT.